This is a list of T cell receptor beta chains from one sample in a study of Graves' ophthalmopathy and Graves' hyperthyroidism. TCRdb re-derived calls from the multiplex PCR reads in MiXCR, one entry per CDR3 protein. The sample carries 30,000 to 50,000 distinct CDR3 sequences, 50% recorded once. Material: peripheral blood. These receptors originate from an adult woman with stable Graves' hyperthyroidism. Each CDR3 is given with its conserved first and last residue. D genes are given only for firm matches. Size values are once, few and many counts, or a class for expanded clones, and some rows have none.

CDR3 DNA: TGTGCCAGCAGCTTGGGCGGGACCACGAACACCGGGGAGCTGTTTTTT; CDR3 protein: CASSLGGTTNTGELFF; D gene: -; J gene: TRBJ2-2; V gene: TRBV7-2; clone size: -
CDR3 DNA: TGTGCCACCATGCAGCCGGGACAGGCCTATTCACCCCTCCACTTT; CDR3 protein: CATMQPGQAYSPLHF; D gene: TRBD1; J gene: TRBJ1-6; V gene: TRBV19; clone size: -
CDR3 DNA: TGCAGCGTAGGCGGGGCCGCCGATGGCTACACCTTC; CDR3 protein: CSVGGAADGYTF; D gene: -; J gene: TRBJ1-2; V gene: TRBV29-1; clone size: -
CDR3 DNA: TGTGCCAGCAGCCAAGAATGGACGGGACGGGAAGAGCTGTTTTTT; CDR3 protein: CASSQEWTGREELFF; D gene: -; J gene: TRBJ1-4; V gene: TRBV5-1; clone size: -
CDR3 DNA: TGTGCCAGTCACAGGGGCCGGCGCGACACTGAAGCTTTCTTT; CDR3 protein: CASHRGRRDTEAFF; D gene: TRBD1; J gene: TRBJ1-1; V gene: TRBV2; clone size: many
CDR3 DNA: TGTGCCAGCAGTTACTCGATAGCAGCCGGGGAGCTGTTTTTT; CDR3 protein: CASSYSIAAGELFF; D gene: -; J gene: TRBJ2-2; V gene: TRBV6-5; clone size: many
CDR3 DNA: TGTGCCACCGCTGAAGTCGACACTGAAGCTTTCTTT; CDR3 protein: CATAEVDTEAFF; D gene: -; J gene: TRBJ1-1; V gene: TRBV24-1; clone size: -
CDR3 DNA: TGCGCCAGCAGCTTGTCAGGTGACAATCAGCCCCAGCATTTT; CDR3 protein: CASSLSGDNQPQHF; D gene: -; J gene: TRBJ1-5; V gene: TRBV5-1; clone size: many
CDR3 DNA: TGTGCCAGCAGCGTAGCCCCGGGGGGGAATGAGCAGTTCTTC; CDR3 protein: CASSVAPGGNEQFF; D gene: TRBD2; J gene: TRBJ2-1; V gene: TRBV9; clone size: -
CDR3 DNA: TGTGCCATCAGTGAGACCGCTCTACTATTT; CDR3 protein: CAISETALLF; D gene: -; J gene: TRBJ1-1; V gene: TRBV10-3; clone size: medium-sized
CDR3 DNA: TGTGCCAGCAGCTTTAGACTAGCGGGAGACCTCGAGCAGTACTTC; CDR3 protein: CASSFRLAGDLEQYF; D gene: TRBD2; J gene: TRBJ2-7; V gene: TRBV7-9; clone size: once
CDR3 DNA: TGTGCCAGTTTCCGGCCGGGTGAAAAACTGTTTTTT; CDR3 protein: CASFRPGEKLFF; D gene: -; J gene: TRBJ1-4; V gene: TRBV19; clone size: many
CDR3 DNA: TGTGCCATCCGGGACCCCAACACTGAAGCTTTCTTT; CDR3 protein: CAIRDPNTEAFF; D gene: -; J gene: TRBJ1-1; V gene: TRBV10-3; clone size: medium-sized
CDR3 DNA: TGTGCCAGCAGCCAGACGGGGAATAGCAATCAGCCCCAGCATTTT; CDR3 protein: CASSQTGNSNQPQHF; D gene: -; J gene: TRBJ1-5; V gene: TRBV7-2; clone size: -
CDR3 DNA: TGCGCCAGCAGTCTGGAACGGGGGAGTCACGAGCGGTACTTC; CDR3 protein: CASSLERGSHERYF; D gene: -; J gene: TRBJ2-7; V gene: TRBV5-1; clone size: -
CDR3 DNA: TGCAGCGTCGTGACAGGGGGCGGAGAGACCCAGGACTTC; CDR3 protein: CSVVTGGGETQDF; D gene: TRBD1; J gene: TRBJ2-5; V gene: TRBV29-1; clone size: -
CDR3 DNA: TGTGCCTGGAGGTATAGGCGGAACACTGAAGCTTTCTTT; CDR3 protein: CAWRYRRNTEAFF; D gene: -; J gene: TRBJ1-1; V gene: TRBV30; clone size: many
CDR3 DNA: TGTGCCACCAGCAGAGTGGGACTAGCGGTTTACGAGCAGTACTTC; CDR3 protein: CATSRVGLAVYEQYF; D gene: TRBD2; J gene: TRBJ2-7; V gene: TRBV15; clone size: -
CDR3 DNA: TGTGCCAGCAGTATATCTACAGGGTATAATTCACCCCTCCACTTT; CDR3 protein: CASSISTGYNSPLHF; D gene: -; J gene: TRBJ1-6; V gene: TRBV27; clone size: many
CDR3 DNA: TGTGCCAGTTGGGGCCGAAGGGGTTCACCCCTCCACTTT; CDR3 protein: CASWGRRGSPLHF; D gene: -; J gene: TRBJ1-6; V gene: TRBV10-3; clone size: few
CDR3 DNA: TGTGCCAGCAGCTTCACTAGCGGGAGGGCAGAGACCCAGTACTTC; CDR3 protein: CASSFTSGRAETQYF; D gene: TRBD2; J gene: TRBJ2-5; V gene: TRBV7-2; clone size: -
CDR3 DNA: TGTGCCAGCAGCGGTCCTAGGGGGGGCTCTGGAAACACCATATATTTT; CDR3 protein: CASSGPRGGSGNTIYF; D gene: -; J gene: TRBJ1-3; V gene: TRBV9; clone size: many
CDR3 DNA: TGTGCCACCCTTGGACAGAACTATGGCTACACCTTC; CDR3 protein: CATLGQNYGYTF; D gene: -; J gene: TRBJ1-2; V gene: TRBV12-3/TRBV12-4; clone size: once
CDR3 DNA: TGCAGTGCTGGATTTACAGGGATTAACTATGGCTACACCTTC; CDR3 protein: CSAGFTGINYGYTF; D gene: -; J gene: TRBJ1-2; V gene: TRBV20-1; clone size: many
CDR3 DNA: TGCAGCGTTAGGGGGGGACAAGAGACCCAGTACTTC; CDR3 protein: CSVRGGQETQYF; D gene: -; J gene: TRBJ2-5; V gene: TRBV29-1; clone size: -
CDR3 DNA: TGTGCCAGCCATCAGGGACCTACCTACGAGCAGTACTTC; CDR3 protein: CASHQGPTYEQYF; D gene: -; J gene: TRBJ2-7; V gene: TRBV2; clone size: many
CDR3 DNA: TGTGCCAGGGCAACAGGGGACACTGAAGCTTTCTTT; CDR3 protein: CARATGDTEAFF; D gene: TRBD1; J gene: TRBJ1-1; V gene: TRBV19; clone size: -
CDR3 DNA: TGTGCCAGCAGCGTAGAGGGTAGCCCTGAGCGGGGTCAAGAGACCCAGTACTTC; CDR3 protein: CASSVEGSPERGQETQYF; D gene: TRBD2; J gene: TRBJ2-5; V gene: TRBV9; clone size: -
CDR3 DNA: TGTGCCACTCGGGGGAACGATAATGAAAAACTGTTTTTT; CDR3 protein: CATRGNDNEKLFF; D gene: -; J gene: TRBJ1-4; V gene: TRBV18; clone size: many
CDR3 DNA: TGTGCCAGCAGCTTAGCAGACAGGGGGCCGCACACTGAAGCTTTCTTT; CDR3 protein: CASSLADRGPHTEAFF; D gene: TRBD1; J gene: TRBJ1-1; V gene: TRBV10-3; clone size: -
CDR3 DNA: TGTGCCAGCAGCTCGCTACGGGGCTCTAGGGAGCAGTACTTC; CDR3 protein: CASSSLRGSREQYF; D gene: -; J gene: TRBJ2-7; V gene: TRBV4-2; clone size: many
CDR3 DNA: TGTGCCAGCAGTTCGGAGGGGAACTATGGCTACACCTTC; CDR3 protein: CASSSEGNYGYTF; D gene: -; J gene: TRBJ1-2; V gene: TRBV10-3; clone size: few
CDR3 DNA: TGCAGTGCTAGAGATCAAAAGACGGCCTATGGCTACACCTTC; CDR3 protein: CSARDQKTAYGYTF; D gene: -; J gene: TRBJ1-2; V gene: TRBV20-1; clone size: many
CDR3 DNA: -; CDR3 protein: CASRRGLREKLFFGSGTQHF; D gene: -; J gene: TRBJ1-5; V gene: TRBV12-3/TRBV12-4; clone size: -
CDR3 DNA: TGTGCCAGCAGTAAGGACAGGGTAGATAATTCACCCCTCCACTTT; CDR3 protein: CASSKDRVDNSPLHF; D gene: TRBD1; J gene: TRBJ1-6; V gene: TRBV6-5; clone size: many
CDR3 DNA: TGTGCCACCAGTGTCAGCGGGAGCACCGGGGAGCTGTTTTTT; CDR3 protein: CATSVSGSTGELFF; D gene: TRBD2; J gene: TRBJ2-2; V gene: TRBV24-1; clone size: once
CDR3 DNA: TGTGCCAGCAGTACCCGACCTGAGGAAGTGAATGAGCAGTTCTTC; CDR3 protein: CASSTRPEEVNEQFF; D gene: -; J gene: TRBJ2-1; V gene: TRBV2; clone size: few
CDR3 DNA: TGTGCCAGCAGCGAAAGGACAGGGGGCGGCAGAACCCAGCATTTT; CDR3 protein: CASSERTGGGRTQHF; D gene: TRBD1; J gene: TRBJ1-5; V gene: TRBV7-8; clone size: -
CDR3 DNA: TGTGCCAGCAGCCGCTTAGGCCCAATGAACACTGAAGCTTTCTTT; CDR3 protein: CASSRLGPMNTEAFF; D gene: -; J gene: TRBJ1-1; V gene: TRBV7-6; clone size: many
CDR3 DNA: TGTGCCAGCAGCTCCCAGTCCGGGGGAACTGAAGCTTTCTTT; CDR3 protein: CASSSQSGGTEAFF; D gene: -; J gene: TRBJ1-1; V gene: TRBV7-8; clone size: -
CDR3 DNA: -; CDR3 protein: CATSDRGNTEAFFGQGTGELFF; D gene: -; J gene: TRBJ2-2; V gene: TRBV24-1; clone size: -
CDR3 DNA: TGCGCCAGCAGCTCACTAGCGGGAGACGAGCAGTACTTC; CDR3 protein: CASSSLAGDEQYF; D gene: TRBD2; J gene: TRBJ2-7; V gene: TRBV5-1; clone size: many
CDR3 DNA: TGTGCCAGCAGTTCGGGACAGGTGGATCAGCCCCAGCATTTT; CDR3 protein: CASSSGQVDQPQHF; D gene: TRBD1; J gene: TRBJ1-5; V gene: TRBV2; clone size: -
CDR3 DNA: TGTGCCAGCACTGGCAGGGGGGTACTAGAGACCCAGTACTTC; CDR3 protein: CASTGRGVLETQYF; D gene: -; J gene: TRBJ2-5; V gene: TRBV6-1; clone size: -
CDR3 DNA: TGTGCCAGTAGTAGGGACATCCAAGAGACCCAGTACTTC; CDR3 protein: CASSRDIQETQYF; D gene: -; J gene: TRBJ2-5; V gene: TRBV19; clone size: medium-sized
CDR3 DNA: TGTGCCAGCAGCTACAACGGGAGCTACGAGCAGTACTTC; CDR3 protein: CASSYNGSYEQYF; D gene: -; J gene: TRBJ2-7; V gene: TRBV13; clone size: -
CDR3 DNA: TGTGCCACCAGTGAGCCTACCGGGGCCTATGGCTACGCCTTC; CDR3 protein: CATSEPTGAYGYAF; D gene: -; J gene: TRBJ1-2; V gene: TRBV24-1; clone size: -